This TCR beta chain originates from a study of PD-1 blockade in mismatch repair-deficient tumors (TCRdb year 2017). As for the study more broadly: Between September 2013 and 2016, the trial enrolled 86 consecutive patients with roughly eleven types of mismatch repair-deficient cancer, all of whom had received prior treatment and were progressing. Tumor-associated T cell clones were tracked in the peripheral blood of patients responding to PD-1 blockade by deep sequencing of TCR CDR3 regions.

Mismatch repair deficiency in every enrolled patient was established by polymerase chain reaction or immunohistochemistry. TCR sequencing was carried out for a few patients who responded to pembrolizumab therapy. In the phase II trial, pembrolizumab PD-1 blockade was tested prospectively in advanced mismatch repair-deficient cancers, no matter which tissue of origin the cancers came from. Peripheral blood T cell samples were serially collected before and at multiple times after PD-1 blockade was started. Blood sampling times were reported as weeks after the first pembrolizumab dose. General findings and caveats noted by the study authors: Rapid expansion after pembrolizumab followed by contraction, generally before radiologic responses, was shown by tumor-resident clones, which were often undetectable in blood before treatment.

Details on this clone: Its recognized antigen is unknown. Base qualities are not recorded, but no much larger clone differs from it by a single base.

The library was made by the immunoSEQ multiplex PCR assay. The source is immuneACCESS, and TCRdb retained only in-frame sequences with V and J called. Part of the clones is not carried over; for the studies checked, unresolved V genes explain less than half of this, and the remainder is unexplained. In all, the sample holds around 120,000 clones, and around 87% of those were seen once. Clones ranked in the top ten supply approximately 13% of the sample. The CDR3 runs 16 residues from the cysteine to the phenylalanine. CDR3 DNA is the only sequence kept; it has 48 bases, read in frame from the first base. CDR1 and CDR2, per the germline V gene, are SGHRS and YFSETQ. V loses 7 bases of germline sequence and J loses 4 bases, and the interval between the two ends is 21 bases.

The source was peripheral blood, collected 44 weeks after starting pembrolizumab. The TCR was taken from an adult with mismatch repair-deficient cancer. This sequence uses TRBV5-1 and TRBJ2-1; tentative D gene TRBD1, with 5 bases matching. The CDR3 region: CASQRLGPDYYNEQFF. The sequence in DNA is TGCGCCAGCCAGAGGCTGGGGCCAGATTATTACAATGAGCAGTTCTTC.